A single sample is the source of the 26 T cell receptor beta chains below, sequenced in a study of regulatory T cells in long-lasting Graves disease. Noted time point: persistent/refractory GD, antithyroid drugs over 5 years with positive TRAb. PBMC-derived RNA was used for the TCR library. Investigators prepared the TCR beta libraries by applying iRepertoire HTBI primers and Arm-PCR of CDR3 regions. TCRdb re-called the multiplex PCR reads through MiXCR, storing one row per CDR3 protein. The table has more than 650,000 distinct CDR3 sequences, approximately 29% seen once. The sequenced sample was peripheral blood mononuclear cells (PBMCs), obtained when the disease was refractory, from a patient treated with antithyroid drugs. These receptors all come from a female donor with Graves disease.

The V and J genes are TRBV7-9 and TRBJ1-1; D is undetermined. CDR1 and CDR2 (germline): SEHNR, FQNEAQ (reference sequence). The CDR3 spans 13 residues. V was pared by 3 bases and J by 9 bases, with 14 bases between. The DNA of the CDR3 is TGTGCCAGCAGCTTGGAGGGTAAAGGGAAAGCTTTCTTT. Encoded protein: CASSLEGKGKAFF.

A note on this clonotype: One end of the junction fails to match germline, which may point to a read error. The chain recombines TRBV2 with TRBJ1-1; the D is unclear. The germline V gene encodes CDR1 SNHLY and CDR2 FYNNEI. The CDR3 spans 13 residues. The CDR3 loop reads CANSVGPNTEAFF. The CDR3 DNA follows: TGTGCCAACAGTGTCGGGCCGAACACTGAAGCTTTCTTT.

On this clonotype itself: An end of the junction does not agree with germline; a read error may underlie this. CDR3 bases: TGTGCCAGCACGCAGGTAGGGACCACTGAAGCTTTCTTT. Translation: CASTQVGTTEAFF. This chain links TRBV5-1 with TRBJ1-1, with D possibly TRBD1 on 5 matching bases. The CDR3 covers 13 residues. Germline assignment: CDR1 SGHRS and CDR2 YFSETQ.

This clonotype was found a few times. The rearrangement links TRBV6-1 to TRBJ2-5, with 9 positions matching TRBD1. This CDR3 has 16 amino acids. Trimming cost V 2 bases and J 5 bases; bases outside gene matches: 9. CDR1 and CDR2 from the germline V gene are MNHNS and SASEGT. The CDR3 DNA follows: TGTGCCAGCAGTGAATATGTGGACAGGGGTATTGAGACCCAGTACTTC. Translated: CASSEYVDRGIETQYF.

This clonotype was detected ten times or more. The chain is built from TRBV20-1 and TRBJ2-7; 7 nucleotides line up with TRBD2. The CDR3 sequence is 15 residues long. J was trimmed by 1 base and V by 6 bases; bases with no gene match: 12. Germline V lookup: CDR1 DFQATT, CDR2 SNEGSKA (reference sequence). The CDR3 region is CSAGRREGRSYEQYF. CDR3 bases: TGCAGTGCGGGCAGGAGGGAGGGTCGGTCCTACGAGCAGTACTTC.

The V call is TRBV20-1, the J call TRBJ1-5; D ambiguous. CDR1 DFQATT and CDR2 SNEGSKA come from the germline V gene (reference sequence). This CDR3 has 15 residues. Trimming shortened V by 4 bases and J by 0 bases, and 13 bases separated the two germline ends. CDR3: CSANLDGRSNQPQHF. In DNA form, the CDR3 reads TGCAGTGCTAACCTTGACGGACGTAGCAATCAGCCCCAGCATTTT.

This clonotype turned up a few times. J is TRBJ1-1 and V is TRBV29-1; D gene ambiguous. The CDR3 is 9 amino acids. V was trimmed by 4 bases and J by 8 bases, leaving 5 bases between them. Germline V gives CDR1 SQVTM, CDR2 ANQGSEA. Written as DNA, the CDR3 is TGCAGCGTTGGGGAAGAAGCTTTCTTT. Amino acid sequence: CSVGEEAFF.

The chain joins TRBV30 to TRBJ2-6; unclear D gene. The V end lost 0 bases, the J end lost 15 bases, and 9 bases lay between the germline ends. CDR3 length: 11 residues. Germline V gene lookup returns CDR1 GTSNPN and CDR2 SVGIG (reference sequence). Written as DNA, the CDR3 is TGTGCCTGGAGTGTAACTGAGTACCTGACTTTC. Residues: CAWSVTEYLTF.

In this sample, this clonotype turned up many times. The rearrangement uses TRBV6-1 and TRBJ1-5; D unresolved. The V end was cut by 3 bases, the J end by 1 base, with 10 bases between. The CDR3 runs 15 residues. Germline values: CDR1 MNHNS, CDR2 SASEGT. CDR3 coding DNA: TGTGCCAGCAGTGAGGCGACGGGCAGCAATCAGCCCCAGCATTTT. It specifies CASSEATGSNQPQHF.

This clonotype was recorded many times. This chain uses TRBV6-1 with TRBJ2-7; TRBD2 aligns across 8 bases. V lost 7 bases, J lost 2 bases, and 7 bases stayed unmatched. Per the germline V gene, CDR1 is MNHNS and CDR2 is SASEGT. This CDR3 region has 14 residues. CDR3 region: CASTGTSPPYEQYF. As DNA, the CDR3 is TGTGCCAGCACCGGGACTAGTCCACCCTACGAGCAGTACTTC.

The J gene is TRBJ1-1, the V gene TRBV5-1, with D maybe TRBD1 (5 bases). The V and J ends lost 7 bases and 1 base respectively, with 14 bases between them. This CDR3 has 14 residues. Germline CDR1 and CDR2: SGHRS and YFSETQ. Here the CDR3 reads CASRQRGGNTEAFF. The CDR3 region has the DNA TGCGCCAGCCGCCAACGGGGGGGGAACACTGAAGCTTTCTTT.

This clonotype turned up a few times. The rearrangement uses TRBV13 and TRBJ2-2, with D perhaps given as TRBD1 or TRBD2 (5 bases each). The length of the CDR3 is 14 residues. Between the trimmed V and J ends, which lost 6 bases and 6 bases, there was a span of 14 bases. Looked up from germline, CDR1 is PRHDT and CDR2 is FYEKMQ (reference sequence). The chain's CDR3 is CASSAPGTAGELFF. The CDR3 nucleotides are TGTGCCAGCAGTGCACCGGGGACCGCCGGGGAGCTGTTTTTT.

The chain employs TRBV25-1 and TRBJ2-3; 7 positions match TRBD1. The CDR3 has 11 residues. Trimming at V came to 4 bases and at J to 10 bases, leaving 2 bases not matched to a gene. Germline V lookup: CDR1 MGHDK, CDR2 SYGVNS. The CDR3 here is CASSGGGAQYF. The DNA for the CDR3 is TGTGCCAGCAGTGGAGGGGGCGCGCAGTATTTT.

This clonotype has ten or more counts. The gene calls are TRBV11-2 and TRBJ2-7; TRBD1 matches at 9 bases. Germline V gene sequence: CDR1 SGHAT, CDR2 FQNNGV. The V gene end was trimmed by 1 base and the J gene end by 5 bases; junction bases not matched to a gene: 3. This CDR3 has 14 amino acids. The CDR3 sequence is CASSLGTGDDEQYF. As DNA, the CDR3 is TGTGCCAGCAGCTTAGGGACAGGGGACGACGAGCAGTACTTC.

This clonotype has more than one count but fewer than ten. The V and J genes are TRBV28 and TRBJ1-5; TRBD1 aligns across 8 bases. The CDR3 spans 15 residues. Germline V gene sequence: CDR1 MDHEN, CDR2 SYDVKM. The junction had 6 bases not matched to a gene; V was cut back by 5 bases and J by 3 bases. CDR3 amino acids: CASSPGQEYNQPQHF. CDR3 DNA: TGTGCCAGCAGTCCGGGACAGGAGTACAATCAGCCCCAGCATTTT.

Many counts were recorded for this clonotype. The rearrangement uses TRBV6-1 and TRBJ1-4, with no clear D. Trimming took off 3 bases at V and 8 bases at J, with 10 bases between the two ends. The CDR3 spans 13 residues. Per the germline V gene, CDR1 is MNHNS and CDR2 is SASEGT. CDR3 sequence (DNA): TGTGCCAGCAGTGATTCAGCGGGGGAAAAACTGTTTTTT. Amino acids: CASSDSAGEKLFF.

This clonotype has only one observation. The rearrangement links TRBV7-9 to TRBJ1-2; D is ambiguous. There are 14 residues in the CDR3. Per the germline V gene, CDR1 is SEHNR and CDR2 is FQNEAQ (reference sequence). Trimming took off 3 bases at V and 8 bases at J, with 16 bases between the two ends. The CDR3 here is CASSFGPEEEGYTF. The CDR3 bases are TGTGCCAGCAGCTTCGGACCGGAGGAGGAAGGCTACACCTTC.

This clonotype was recorded many times. The gene calls are TRBV2 and TRBJ1-2, with no clear D. V was clipped by 9 bases and J by 4 bases, with 6 bases between them. The CDR3 is made up of 10 amino acids. Per germline, CDR1 SNHLY and CDR2 FYNNEI. CDR3 region: CASRVYGYTF. The CDR3 DNA reads as TGTGCCAGTAGGGTCTATGGCTACACCTTC.

This clonotype was seen more than once but under ten times. The junction departs from the called germline gene at one end, perhaps through a read error. This chain uses TRBV27 with TRBJ1-2; D uncertain. The CDR3 has 15 amino acids. The germline gives CDR1 MNHEY, CDR2 SMNVEV (reference sequence). CDR3 in DNA: TGTGCCAGCAGTTTTGGGCAGAGATCTAACTATGGTTACACCTTC. Translating gives CASSFGQRSNYGYTF.

V and J are TRBV6-5 and TRBJ2-3; D may match TRBD1 or TRBD2 (5 bases each). The germline V gene encodes CDR1 MNHEY and CDR2 SVGAGI. The CDR3 has 15 residues. Trimming took 3 bases from V and 4 from J, leaving 14 bases between them. The CDR3 spells CASSYRSGLADTQYF. DNA for the CDR3: TGTGCCAGCAGTTATAGATCGGGGCTCGCAGATACGCAGTATTTT.

This clonotype was detected only once. The genes are TRBV5-1 and TRBJ2-3, with TRBD1 matching over 8 bases. Per germline, CDR1 SGHRS and CDR2 YFSETQ. Losses at the gene ends were 4 bases for V and 4 bases for J; bases not matched to a gene: 5. The CDR3 totals 14 residues. In nucleotides, the CDR3 is TGCGCCAGCAGCCTCGGACAGGGACCAGATACGCAGTATTTT. Protein sequence: CASSLGQGPDTQYF.

This clonotype was found many times. This chain links TRBV7-2 with TRBJ1-1; TRBD1 is a possible D gene (5 bases). Trimming removed 5 bases from V and 0 bases from J, with 13 bases in between. Germline CDR1 and CDR2: SGHTA and FQGNSA. This CDR3 comprises 15 residues. This chain's CDR3 is CASSTRTTMNTEAFF. CDR3 bases: TGTGCCAGCAGCACCCGGACAACCATGAACACTGAAGCTTTCTTT.

The genes are TRBV27 and TRBJ2-7, with TRBD2 matching over 7 bases. The trim removed 4 bases at V and 2 bases at J, leaving 5 bases unmatched. This CDR3 has 14 residues. Germline V gene lookup returns CDR1 MNHEY and CDR2 SMNVEV (reference sequence). The CDR3 nucleotides read TGTGCCAGCAGTTCCCACGCGGGAGCCTACGAGCAGTACTTC. Amino acids: CASSSHAGAYEQYF.

This rearrangement joins TRBV12-3 or TRBV12-4 to TRBJ2-7; maybe TRBD1 (6 bases). The ends were cut back, 2 bases at V and 5 bases at J, with 13 bases in the middle. This CDR3 region has 14 residues. The CDR3 here is CASSLFRGRHEQYF. As DNA, the CDR3 is TGTGCCAGCAGTTTATTCAGGGGTAGGCACGAGCAGTACTTC.

This clonotype was picked up many times. The rearrangement links TRBV20-1 to TRBJ2-7; D gene ambiguous. CDR1 and CDR2 (germline): DFQATT, SNEGSKA (reference sequence). CDR3 size: 14 residues. V was clipped by 3 bases and J by 2 bases, with 14 bases between them. The CDR3 reads CSASLVPDTYEQYF. The CDR3 coding sequence is TGCAGTGCTAGTCTGGTCCCTGACACCTACGAGCAGTACTTC.

This clonotype was recorded many times. This chain joins TRBV11-1 and TRBJ1-5; D is uncertain. This CDR3 spans 13 amino acids. Germline CDR1 and CDR2: SGHAT and FQDESV (reference sequence). Between the trimmed V and J ends, which lost 2 bases and 1 base, there was a span of 3 bases. CDR3 sequence (DNA): TGTGCCAGCAGCTTATGGAGCAATCAGCCCCAGCATTTT. Translation gives CASSLWSNQPQHF.